These 26 T cell receptor beta chains were sequenced from one sample in a study of blood T cell dynamics during melanoma immunotherapy. Sequencing was performed with immunoSEQ multiplex PCR; in TCRdb, only in-frame clones are kept and a portion is missing. This table holds under 20,000 clones, roughly 85% found once. As for time point: week 3, after first cycle of checkpoint inhibitor. Source: blood, taken from a patient treated with checkpoint blockade. These receptors originate from a human donor with melanoma.

The chain links TRBV28 to TRBJ2-7, with D perhaps matching TRBD1 or TRBD2 (6 bases each). The CDR3 is 15 amino acids. Trimming took 1 base from V and 6 from J, leaving 16 bases between them. Germline-derived CDR1 and CDR2 are MDHEN and SYDVKM. This CDR3 reads CASSLYGTEGGEQYF. The CDR3 DNA is TGTGCCAGCAGTTTATACGGGACCGAGGGGGGCGAGCAGTACTTC.

The chain has TRBV9 and TRBJ2-1, with D possibly TRBD2 on 6 matching bases. Germline lookup yields CDR1 SGDLS and CDR2 YYNGEE. Trimming took 7 bases from V and 6 from J, leaving 20 bases between them. This CDR3 comprises 15 residues. For the CDR3, the DNA is TGTGCCAGCGCCGAAAAGGCTAGCGAGCCCAATGAGCAGTTCTTC. Amino acids: CASAEKASEPNEQFF. Full variable domain (rest looked up from reference TRBV9 and TRBJ2-1): DSGVTQTPKHLITATGQRVTLRCSPRSGDLSVYWYQQSLDQGLQFLIQYYNGEERAKGNILERFSAQQFPDLHSELNLSSLELGDSALYFCASAEKASEPNEQFFGPGTRLTVL.

Note on this clone: Other nucleotide sequences in the sample specify the same CDR3. The chain uses TRBV7-6 and TRBJ2-5, with TRBD2 matching 7 bases. Trimming at V came to 3 bases and at J to 1 base, leaving 8 bases not matched to a gene. This CDR3 has 16 residues. CDR1 and CDR2 from the germline V gene are SGHVS and FNYEAQ. Written as DNA, the CDR3 is TGTGCCAGCAGCTTGAGGTTAGCGGGTGCCCAAGAGACCCAGTACTTC. Its translation is CASSLRLAGAQETQYF.

The chain recombines TRBV19 with TRBJ2-5; 16 positions agree with TRBD2. The CDR3 loop spans 19 amino acids. Germline CDR1 and CDR2: LNHDA and SQIVND (reference sequence). V lost 5 bases and J lost 4; bases outside the gene matches: 13. This chain's CDR3 is CASSPGLAGGRVSRETQYF. CDR3 in DNA: TGTGCCAGTAGTCCGGGACTAGCGGGAGGGCGTGTGTCTCGAGAGACCCAGTACTTC.

V is TRBV28 and J is TRBJ1-2; perhaps TRBD1 as D (6 bases). CDR1 is MDHEN, CDR2 SYDVKM, per germline. CDR3 length: 19 residues. Trimming cost V 2 bases and J 6 bases, with 28 bases left between them. CDR3 sequence: CASSLTVLQGRPILNGYTF. In DNA, the CDR3 is TGTGCCAGCAGTTTAACCGTTCTACAGGGTCGTCCTATTTTGAATGGCTACACCTTC.

V is TRBV19 and J is TRBJ2-6; the D is unclear. This CDR3 is 13 amino acids long. CDR1 is LNHDA, CDR2 SQIVND, per germline (reference sequence). V gave up 11 bases and J gave up 0 bases, with 8 bases separating them. The CDR3 DNA follows: TGTGCCTGCCGATACTCTGGGGCCAACGTCCTGACTTTC. Translation: CACRYSGANVLTF.

This rearrangement joins TRBV11-2 to TRBJ2-7; D is ambiguous. CDR3 length equals 12 residues. CDR1 SGHAT and CDR2 FQNNGV come from the germline V gene. V lost 1 base to trimming and J lost 5 bases, with 6 bases between them. The CDR3 sequence: CASSLGGHEQYF. In DNA form, the CDR3 reads TGTGCCAGCAGCTTAGGTGGTCACGAGCAGTACTTC.

The V call is TRBV28, the J call TRBJ2-7, with D perhaps TRBD1 (6 bases). The V gene's germline CDR1 is MDHEN and CDR2 SYDVKM. The CDR3 runs to 13 residues. Trimming shortened V by 2 bases and J by 1 base, and 6 bases separated the two germline ends. The CDR3 DNA is TGTGCCAGCAGTTTAACAGGGTCCTACGAGCAGTACTTC. It translates to CASSLTGSYEQYF.

This chain connects TRBV11-2 to TRBJ2-3, with 7 bases lining up with TRBD2. The V gene's germline CDR1 is SGHAT and CDR2 FQNNGV. Trimming at V came to 5 bases and at J to 2 bases, leaving 7 bases not matched to a gene. This CDR3 comprises 15 residues. The DNA of the CDR3 is TGTGCCAGCAGCGCAGAGGCGGGAGCCACAGATACGCAGTATTTT. Amino acids: CASSAEAGATDTQYF. The full variable domain, rest sourced from reference TRBV11-2 and TRBJ2-3, is EAGVAQSPRYKIIEKRQSVAFWCNPISGHATLYWYQQILGQGPKLLIQFQNNGVVDDSQLPKDRFSAERLKGVDSTLKIQPAKLEDSAVYLCASSAEAGATDTQYFGPGTRLTVL.

The rearrangement joins TRBV5-4 to TRBJ2-3, with TRBD1 identical over 8 bases. V lost 4 bases and J lost 3; bases outside the gene matches: 7. CDR1 and CDR2 (germline): SGHNT, YYREEE (reference sequence). The CDR3 loop spans 15 amino acids. The CDR3 reads CASSHLDRETDTQYF. The CDR3 coding sequence is TGTGCCAGCAGCCACTTGGACAGGGAGACAGATACGCAGTATTTT.

V is TRBV11-3 and J is TRBJ2-1; 11 bases fit TRBD1. The CDR3 covers 14 residues. V lost 5 bases to trimming and J lost 8 bases; unmatched junction nucleotides: 5. Germline V gives CDR1 SGHNT, CDR2 YENEEA. The CDR3 region has the DNA TGTGCCAGCAGCATCCGGGACAGGGGGGATGAGCAGTTCTTC. Translating it yields CASSIRDRGDEQFF.

The chain uses TRBV6-5 and TRBJ1-4, with D perhaps matching TRBD1 (6 bases). Deletions cut 6 bases from V and 6 bases from J, with 14 bases between. The CDR3 consists of 14 residues. Germline values: CDR1 MNHEY, CDR2 SVGAGI. The DNA for the CDR3 is TGTGCCAGCAGGAAGGGGGGTGGCGATGAAAAACTGTTTTTT. Amino acids: CASRKGGGDEKLFF.

The chain has TRBV5-5 and TRBJ2-7; D is undetermined. Germline V lookup: CDR1 SGHKS, CDR2 YYEKEE (reference sequence). V lost 6 bases and J 3 bases, leaving 13 bases between the germline ends. The CDR3 consists of 13 residues. This CDR3 reads CASNLWGDYEQYF. CDR3 bases: TGTGCCAGCAACCTTTGGGGTGACTACGAGCAGTACTTC.

The rearrangement joins TRBV20-1 to TRBJ2-1; D is perhaps TRBD2 (5 bases). Germline CDR1 reads DFQATT; CDR2 reads SNEGSKA (reference sequence). The CDR3 is 10 residues long. Trimming shortened V by 3 bases and J by 13 bases, and 10 bases separated the two germline ends. As DNA, the CDR3 is TGCAGTGCTAGCCGGGAAGCTCAGTTCTTC. This codes for CSASREAQFF.

The CDR3 DNA reads as TGTGCCAGCAGCTTTGATGGGACTCAGCCCCAGCATTTT. This translates into CASSFDGTQPQHF. The chain joins TRBV7-2 to TRBJ1-5, with D tentatively TRBD1 (5 bases). Germline V gene lookup returns CDR1 SGHTA and CDR2 FQGNSA. Deletions cut 3 bases from V and 6 bases from J, with 9 bases between. The CDR3 is 13 amino acids.

DNA of the CDR3: TGTGCCAGCAGCACAACAGGGGTATGGGGAGATACGCAGTATTTT. Protein: CASSTTGVWGDTQYF. The V and J genes are TRBV5-4 and TRBJ2-3; 7 nucleotides align to TRBD1. The CDR3 runs to 15 residues. The V and J ends lost 4 bases and 5 bases, in that order; junction bases with no gene match: 10. Germline loops: CDR1 SGHNT, CDR2 YYREEE (reference sequence). Full variable domain (rest looked up from reference TRBV5-4 and TRBJ2-3): ETGVTQSPTHLIKTRGQQVTLRCSSQSGHNTVSWYQQALGQGPQFIFQYYREEENGRGNFPPRFSGLQFPNYSSELNVNALELDDSALYLCASSTTGVWGDTQYFGPGTRLTVL.

The V call is TRBV5-6, the J call TRBJ2-3, with 13 nucleotides matching TRBD2. Germline-derived CDR1 and CDR2 are SGHDT and YYEEEE. The V segment lost 4 bases and the J segment 4 bases; nucleotides outside the gene matches: 3. This CDR3 spans 15 amino acids. This CDR3 is CASSPGTSGADTQYF. CDR3 DNA: TGTGCCAGCAGCCCCGGGACTAGCGGGGCAGATACGCAGTATTTT.

V and J are TRBV6-5 and TRBJ2-3, with D hard to call. The CDR3 length is 14 residues. V lost 6 bases and J 0 bases, leaving 10 bases between the germline ends. Germline CDR1 MNHEY, CDR2 SVGAGI. The CDR3 here is CASSPRWSTDTQYF. The CDR3 DNA sequence: TGTGCCAGCAGCCCACGGTGGAGCACAGATACGCAGTATTTT.

V is TRBV5-1 and J is TRBJ2-5, with D possibly TRBD2 on 5 matching bases. Germline CDR1 reads SGHRS; CDR2 reads YFSETQ. The CDR3 contains 14 residues. With 0 bases removed from V and 2 bases from J, the gap between germline ends came to 8 bases. The CDR3 spells CASSLVTRQETQYF. The DNA of the CDR3 is TGCGCCAGCAGCTTGGTAACTAGACAAGAGACCCAGTACTTC.

The chain recombines TRBV5-1 with TRBJ1-5, with D perhaps matching TRBD1 (6 bases). V lost 5 bases and J lost 1, with 13 bases in between. Germline V gene data show CDR1 as SGHRS and CDR2 as YFSETQ. The CDR3 sequence is 15 residues long. CDR3 region: CASSPGQPSNQPQHF. The CDR3 coding sequence is TGCGCCAGCAGTCCAGGACAGCCGAGCAATCAGCCCCAGCATTTT.

The chain couples TRBV5-4 to TRBJ2-1; D might be TRBD1 or TRBD2, each matching 5 bases. The germline V and J ends were trimmed by 3 bases and 4 bases, with 14 bases remaining between them. The CDR3 has 15 residues. CDR1 SGHNT and CDR2 YYREEE come from the germline V gene (reference sequence). CDR3 sequence: CASSSGRAEYNEQFF. CDR3 DNA sequence: TGTGCCAGCAGCTCGGGGCGGGCGGAATACAATGAGCAGTTCTTC.

This chain uses TRBV11-2 with TRBJ1-1; D is unclear. The CDR3 covers 15 residues. Germline CDR1 SGHAT, CDR2 FQNNGV. The V end lost 1 base, the J end lost 8 bases, and 17 bases lay between the germline ends. The CDR3 here is CASSLVIRQEREAFF. The CDR3 DNA reads as TGTGCCAGCAGCTTAGTGATCCGTCAAGAAAGGGAAGCTTTCTTT. The full variable domain, with the rest looked up from reference TRBV11-2 and TRBJ1-1, is EAGVAQSPRYKIIEKRQSVAFWCNPISGHATLYWYQQILGQGPKLLIQFQNNGVVDDSQLPKDRFSAERLKGVDSTLKIQPAKLEDSAVYLCASSLVIRQEREAFFGQGTRLTVV.

This clone is categorized as medium-sized. The V gene is TRBV27, the J gene TRBJ1-5; D remains ambiguous. CDR3 length: 15 residues. The V and J ends lost 6 bases and 2 bases respectively, with 14 bases between them. Germline CDR1 is MNHEY and CDR2 is SMNVEV (reference sequence). CDR3 sequence (DNA): TGTGCCAGCAGGACCACCGCCGGGGGCAATCAGCCCCAGCATTTT. As protein: CASRTTAGGNQPQHF.

This chain uses TRBV4-3 with TRBJ1-2; D might be TRBD1 (6 bases). CDR3 size: 16 residues. Germline CDR1 reads LGHNA; CDR2 reads YSLEER. V lost 0 bases and J lost 6, with 17 bases in between. The CDR3 reads CASSQDADSRLNGYTF. Written as DNA, the CDR3 is TGCGCCAGCAGCCAAGATGCGGACAGCCGTCTTAATGGCTACACCTTC.

The CDR3 coding sequence is TGTGCCATCACCGGAGGAGAGCGGGAGATACATGAGCAGTTCTTC. Translated, it gives CAITGGEREIHEQFF. The V call is TRBV28, the J call TRBJ2-1, with 8 bases that match TRBD2. CDR3 size: 15 residues. Germline trimming cut 10 bases from V and 8 bases from J; bases unmatched to any gene: 16. Germline V lookup: CDR1 MDHEN, CDR2 SYDVKM. The full variable domain, completed using reference TRBV28 and TRBJ2-1, is DVKVTQSSRYLVKRTGEKVFLECVQDMDHENMFWYRQDPGLGLRLIYFSYDVKMKEKGDIPEGYSVSREKKERFSLILESASTNQTSMYLCAITGGEREIHEQFFGPGTRLTVL.

The chain combines TRBV19 with TRBJ2-5; no reliable D call. Per germline, CDR1 LNHDA and CDR2 SQIVND (reference sequence). The CDR3 consists of 12 residues. V lost 0 bases and J 5 bases, leaving 4 bases between the germline ends. The CDR3 is CASSIDGETQYF. CDR3 in DNA: TGTGCCAGTAGTATAGATGGGGAGACCCAGTACTTC.